This T cell receptor (beta chain) appears in the sequencing data of a study of blood T cell repertoires in COVID-19. On the study more broadly: From T cells, B-cell-depleted T cells, or PBMCs came the material, which was cDNA or gDNA.

In the study's own analysis: Amplification of reference gene primers was used by the study to estimate nucleated cell counts. Assay used: immunoSEQ multiplex PCR; TCRdb lists only in-frame clones, some missing. The V and J calls and clone size are taken from that table; D and trimming were inferred from the DNA. This table has 180,000 or so clones, about 86% appearing once. This clone showed up just once. The sample comprised peripheral blood. The receptor was isolated from a man aged 60 to 75 with acute or convalescent COVID-19.

The CDR3 is CASSQGEGTGQSPLHF. The CDR3 DNA is TGCGCCAGCAGCCAGGGAGAGGGGACAGGGCAATCACCCCTCCACTTT. The chain has TRBV5-1 and TRBJ1-6, with 9 bases lining up with TRBD1. The V segment lost 4 bases and the J segment 10 bases; nucleotides outside the gene matches: 12. CDR1 and CDR2 from the germline V gene are SGHRS and YFSETQ. The CDR3 runs to 16 residues.